This TCR beta chain was retrieved from a study of preoperative IRX-2 immunotherapy in early breast cancer. The treatment: preoperative locoregional IRX-2 cytokine immunotherapy. This phase Ib study tested locoregional IRX-2 cytokine immunotherapy given before surgery. The CDR3 extends over 13 amino acids. V gave up 5 bases and J gave up 5 bases; unmatched junction bases: 5. Germline loops: CDR1 SSHAT, CDR2 FNYEAQ (reference sequence). Repertoires were generated with immunoSEQ multiplex PCR, while TCRdb's copy carries only in-frame clones and drops some. The sample consists of 35,000 to 55,000 clones, about 95% of them appearing once.

The chain links TRBV7-7 to TRBJ2-5; 7 bases fit TRBD1. This receptor was taken from a human donor with breast cancer. Sequences were derived from tumor tissue, sampled after IRX-2 immunotherapy. The CDR3 protein is CASSIDRVETQYF. CDR3 bases: TGTGCCAGCAGCATCGACAGGGTTGAGACCCAGTACTTC.